This T cell receptor beta chain was sequenced in a study of somatic mutations in cytotoxic T cells in rheumatoid arthritis. Profiled with immunoSEQ multiplex PCR; TCRdb holds only in-frame clones, not every one. The sample comprises about 20,000 clones, around 84% of which are singletons, and approximately 20% rests with the top ten. V shed 1 base and J shed 7 bases, with 14 bases lying between them. The V gene's germline CDR1 is SGHNT and CDR2 YENEEA. The CDR3 contains 15 residues. The receptor was isolated from a woman in her fifties or sixties in good health. V is TRBV11-3 and J is TRBJ1-5; D unclear. What was sequenced was CD8+ T cells sorted from blood. The CDR3 bases are TGTGCCAGCAGCTTAGGGGTGGAGGGAAGGCAGCCCCAGCATTTT. Its protein is CASSLGVEGRQPQHF.